This T cell receptor (beta chain) was profiled in a study of OX40 agonist ivuxolimab in advanced cancers. For the study at large: Patients with hepatocellular carcinoma, melanoma, renal cell or head and neck cancer made up the dose-escalation patients.

In regard to this clone: The junction differs from germline at one of its ends, possibly a read error. Other DNA sequences in this specimen translate into the identical CDR3.

The CDR3 spans 15 residues. Looked up from germline, CDR1 is MDHEN and CDR2 is SYDVKM. TCRdb's table, derived via immunoSEQ multiplex PCR, lists solely in-frame clones and lacks some. The sample carries about 65,000 clones, more than 70% recorded once. The sample consisted of CD4+ or CD8+ T cells sorted from blood, taken in a trial of the OX40 agonist ivuxolimab. V usage is TRBV28 and J usage is TRBJ2-5; TRBD2 agrees at 14 bases. The sequence was collected from an adult with an advanced solid tumor such as melanoma, head and neck, liver or kidney cancer. CDR3 region: CASMGLAGVQETQYF. For the CDR3, the DNA is TGTGCTAGCATGGGACTAGCGGGGGTACAAGAGACCCAGTACTTC.